Presented here are 21 T cell receptor beta chains from one specimen sequenced in a study of T cell changes during pregnancy in multiple sclerosis. Measured with immunoSEQ multiplex PCR; TCRdb has only the in-frame clones, and not every one. The sample has fewer than 55,000 clones; roughly 90% are singletons. Sequencing used peripheral blood, obtained after pregnancy. The receptor source for this set is a female donor in good health, enrolled as a control in a pregnancy study.

The chain recombines TRBV29-1 with TRBJ2-7, with TRBD1 identical over 8 bases. Germline V CDR1 and CDR2: SQVTM, ANQGSEA. V shed 5 bases and J 1 base; nucleotides not matched to a gene: 10. This CDR3 has 15 amino acids. CDR3 coding DNA: TGCAGCGTTCTTCCCTGGGGGGACAGGTCCTACGAGCAGTACTTC. Amino acids: CSVLPWGDRSYEQYF.

Only one count was recorded for this clone. The chain is built from TRBV27 and TRBJ2-7; 7 nucleotides match TRBD2. Losses at the gene ends were 4 bases for V and 0 bases for J; bases not matched to a gene: 15. Germline V gene lookup returns CDR1 MNHEY and CDR2 SMNVEV (reference sequence). CDR3 length equals 18 residues. CDR3: CASSSSGFSGLSSYEQYF. The DNA for the CDR3 is TGTGCCAGCAGTTCCTCGGGGTTTAGCGGGCTGAGCTCCTACGAGCAGTACTTC.

V gene TRBV10-1 combines with J gene TRBJ2-7; 11 bases are a match to TRBD2. Germline V gives CDR1 WNHNN, CDR2 SYGVQD (reference sequence). The CDR3 covers 16 residues. The junction had 7 bases not matched to a gene; V was cut back by 5 bases and J by 1 base. DNA of the CDR3: TGCGCCAGCAGTCGGATAGCGGGAGGGCCTTCCTACGAGCAGTACTTC. Translation gives CASSRIAGGPSYEQYF.

The chain combines TRBV7-3 with TRBJ1-2; possibly TRBD1 for D (5 bases). V shed 1 base and J shed 4 bases, with 7 bases lying between them. Germline-derived CDR1 and CDR2 are SGHTA and FQGTGA. The CDR3 is 13 residues long. The CDR3 loop is CASSLNQGYGYTF. The CDR3 DNA is TGTGCCAGCAGCTTAAACCAGGGCTATGGCTACACCTTC.

The rearrangement uses TRBV28 and TRBJ2-1, with 10 bases matching TRBD2. In germline, CDR1 is MDHEN, CDR2 SYDVKM. CDR3 length: 14 residues. Trimming at V came to 5 bases and at J to 5 bases, leaving 3 bases not matched to a gene. CDR3 DNA: TGTGCCAGCAGTCCGGGACTAGCGCACAATGAGCAGTTCTTC. Translated: CASSPGLAHNEQFF.

The chain joins TRBV18 to TRBJ2-7, with D possibly TRBD2 on 5 matching bases. V was shortened by 2 bases and J by 3 bases, with 11 bases between the two germline ends. Germline V gene data show CDR1 as KGHSH and CDR2 as LQKENI. There are 14 residues in the CDR3. In DNA, the CDR3 is TGTGCCAGCTCACCAGAAGTCGGGGTCTACGAGCAGTACTTC. Its translation is CASSPEVGVYEQYF.

The chain links TRBV11-2 to TRBJ2-7; 8 bases are a match to TRBD2. The CDR3 spans 13 residues. From germline, CDR1 is SGHAT and CDR2 FQNNGV. Unmatched junction bases numbered 3, after V lost 5 bases and J lost 3 bases. CDR3 DNA sequence: TGTGCCAGCAGCCGAGCGGGAGTCTACGAGCAGTACTTC. Residues: CASSRAGVYEQYF.

The chain employs TRBV6-5 and TRBJ1-3, with a possible D match to TRBD1 (5 bases). The germline V and J ends were trimmed by 5 bases and 3 bases, with 14 bases remaining between them. Germline assignment: CDR1 MNHEY and CDR2 SVGAGI. This CDR3 has 15 residues. CDR3 amino acids: CASSLRGNLGNTIYF. The CDR3, as DNA: TGTGCCAGCAGTCTCCGGGGGAATCTTGGAAACACCATATATTTT.

The chain links TRBV6-6 to TRBJ2-7; 7 positions match TRBD1. Per the germline V gene, CDR1 is MNHNY and CDR2 is SVGAGI (reference sequence). V trimming: 0 bases; J trimming: 3 bases; junction bases outside the gene matches: 2. This CDR3 contains 14 residues. CDR3 amino acids: CASSYSTGIYEQYF. In nucleotides, the CDR3 is TGTGCCAGCAGTTACTCGACAGGGATCTACGAGCAGTACTTC.

CDR3 in amino acids: CATSRDRGRAPDTQYF. The DNA of the CDR3 is TGTGCCACCAGCAGAGATCGCGGGAGGGCCCCAGATACGCAGTATTTT. The chain uses TRBV15 and TRBJ2-3; 9 nucleotides match TRBD2. Germline loops: CDR1 LNHNV, CDR2 YYDKDF (reference sequence). J lost 4 bases, V lost 0 bases, and 5 bases had no gene match. The CDR3 sequence is 16 residues long.

Only a few counts were recorded for this clone. The V gene is TRBV6-1, the J gene TRBJ2-7; D gene unclear. Per the germline V gene, CDR1 is MNHNS and CDR2 is SASEGT. Trimming cost V 1 base and J 0 bases, with 10 bases left between them. The CDR3 sequence is 15 residues long. The CDR3 reads CASSEESGSSYEQYF. DNA for the CDR3: TGTGCCAGCAGTGAAGAGTCCGGGTCCTCCTACGAGCAGTACTTC.

This chain's CDR3 is CASSPENSPLHF. Here the CDR3 DNA reads TGTGCCAGCTCACCAGAGAATTCACCCCTCCACTTT. The J gene is TRBJ1-6, the V gene TRBV18; D uncertain. From germline, CDR1 is KGHSH and CDR2 LQKENI. V was shortened by 2 bases and J by 7 bases, with 3 bases between the two germline ends. CDR3 length: 12 residues.

J is TRBJ1-2 and V is TRBV15; unclear D gene. The CDR3 runs to 14 residues. Germline values: CDR1 LNHNV, CDR2 YYDKDF (reference sequence). Trimming removed 1 base from V and 6 bases from J, with 12 bases in between. The CDR3 reads CATSRGVREDGYTF. CDR3 nucleotides: TGTGCCACCAGCAGAGGGGTGCGTGAGGATGGCTACACCTTC.

In this sample, this clone turned up a few times. The chain is built from TRBV27 and TRBJ1-1; possibly TRBD1 for D (5 bases). The CDR3 is made up of 14 amino acids. Germline values: CDR1 MNHEY, CDR2 SMNVEV (reference sequence). V lost 6 bases to trimming and J lost 0 bases, with 11 bases between them. This CDR3 is CASRIDSMNTEAFF. In nucleotides, the CDR3 is TGTGCCAGCAGAATAGACAGCATGAACACTGAAGCTTTCTTT.

The chain recombines TRBV19 with TRBJ1-1, with a tentative D call TRBD1 (5 bases). V lost 5 bases and J 3 bases, leaving 10 bases between the germline ends. The CDR3 runs to 13 residues. CDR1 is LNHDA, CDR2 SQIVND, per germline (reference sequence). CDR3 residues: CASSSKGDTEAFF. CDR3 sequence (DNA): TGTGCCAGTAGTTCGAAAGGGGACACTGAAGCTTTCTTT. The entire variable domain, with the rest obtained from reference TRBV19 and TRBJ1-1, is as follows: DGGITQSPKYLFRKEGQNVTLSCEQNLNHDAMYWYRQDPGQGLRLIYYSQIVNDFQKGDIAEGYSVSREKKESFPLTVTSAQKNPTAFYLCASSSKGDTEAFFGQGTRLTVV.

The chain is built from TRBV7-9 and TRBJ2-7; no clear D gene. CDR3 size: 13 residues. CDR1 SEHNR and CDR2 FQNEAQ come from the germline V gene (reference sequence). The V end was cut by 3 bases, the J end by 1 base, with 7 bases between. The CDR3 DNA is TGTGCCAGCAGCTTTGACATTTCCTACGAGCAGTACTTC. Amino acid sequence: CASSFDISYEQYF.

V gene TRBV27 combines with J gene TRBJ2-5, with 11 bases fitting TRBD1. The length of the CDR3 is 14 residues. Germline CDR1 MNHEY, CDR2 SMNVEV (reference sequence). J was trimmed by 5 bases and V by 7 bases; bases with no gene match: 6. CDR3 sequence reads: CASKRDRGWETQYF. In nucleotides, the CDR3 is TGTGCCAGCAAAAGGGACAGGGGGTGGGAGACCCAGTACTTC.

V is TRBV13 and J is TRBJ2-6, with TRBD1 matching over 8 bases. J gave up 2 bases and V 4 bases, and 10 bases lay outside the gene matches. The CDR3 is 18 amino acids. Germline V gene sequence: CDR1 PRHDT, CDR2 FYEKMQ (reference sequence). The CDR3 here is CASSSPGTGKAGANVLTF. The DNA for the CDR3 is TGTGCCAGCAGCTCGCCCGGGACAGGAAAAGCTGGGGCCAACGTCCTGACTTTC.

The V gene is TRBV7-2, the J gene TRBJ2-3, with TRBD2 matching 11 bases. The CDR3 spans 18 residues. Per germline, CDR1 SGHTA and CDR2 FQGNSA. The J segment lost 1 base and the V segment lost 1 base, leaving 7 bases of the junction unmatched. The CDR3 nucleotides read TGTGCCAGCAGCTTAGTTAGCGGGGGGGCCGCCGGCACAGATACGCAGTATTTT. Amino acids: CASSLVSGGAAGTDTQYF.

This sequence joins TRBV14 and TRBJ2-3; 8 bases are a match to TRBD2. V lost 1 base and J lost 1; bases outside the gene matches: 4. The germline CDR1 and CDR2 sequences are SGHDN and FVKESK. The CDR3 totals 16 residues. The CDR3 sequence: CASSQGRGGGTDTQYF. For the CDR3, the DNA is TGTGCCAGCAGCCAAGGTCGGGGGGGTGGCACAGATACGCAGTATTTT.

This chain connects TRBV9 to TRBJ1-1, with D possibly matching TRBD1 (6 bases). The germline gives CDR1 SGDLS, CDR2 YYNGEE. CDR3 length: 15 amino acids. V lost 3 bases and J lost 0, with 12 bases in between. The CDR3 bases are TGTGCCAGCAGCGCGAGCGGGACACTGAACACTGAAGCTTTCTTT. Its protein is CASSASGTLNTEAFF.